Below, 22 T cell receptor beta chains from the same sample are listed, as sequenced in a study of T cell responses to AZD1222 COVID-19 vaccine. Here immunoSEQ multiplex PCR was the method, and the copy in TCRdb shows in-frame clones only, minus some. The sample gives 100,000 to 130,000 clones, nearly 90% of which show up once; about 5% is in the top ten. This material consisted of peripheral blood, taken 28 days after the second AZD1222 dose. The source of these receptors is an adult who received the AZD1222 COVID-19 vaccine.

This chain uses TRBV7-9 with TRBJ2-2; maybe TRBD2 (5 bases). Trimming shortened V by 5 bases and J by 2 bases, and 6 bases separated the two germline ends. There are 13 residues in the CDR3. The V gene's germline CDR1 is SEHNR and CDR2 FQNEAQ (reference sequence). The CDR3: CASSRGNTGELFF. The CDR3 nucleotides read TGTGCCAGCAGCCGGGGAAACACCGGGGAGCTGTTTTTT.

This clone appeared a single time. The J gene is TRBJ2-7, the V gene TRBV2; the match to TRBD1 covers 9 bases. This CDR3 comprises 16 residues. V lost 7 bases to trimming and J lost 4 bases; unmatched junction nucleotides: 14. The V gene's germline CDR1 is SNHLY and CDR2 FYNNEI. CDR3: CASTRGVPGQGYEQYF. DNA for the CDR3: TGTGCCAGCACCCGCGGGGTCCCGGGACAGGGTTACGAGCAGTACTTC.

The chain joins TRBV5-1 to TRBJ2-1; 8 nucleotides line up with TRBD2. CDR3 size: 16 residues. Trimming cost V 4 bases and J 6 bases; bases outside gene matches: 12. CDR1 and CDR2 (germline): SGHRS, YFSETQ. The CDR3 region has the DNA TGCGCCAGCAGCCCGAGGCGGGGGGCGGTTGGCAATGAGCAGTTCTTC. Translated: CASSPRRGAVGNEQFF.

The CDR3 is CASSAYYGYTF. The CDR3 nucleotides read TGTGCCAGTAGTGCCTACTATGGCTACACCTTC. The chain carries TRBV19 and TRBJ1-2; D call uncertain. The germline V gene encodes CDR1 LNHDA and CDR2 SQIVND (reference sequence). The CDR3 extends over 11 amino acids. Trimming took 5 bases from V and 3 from J, leaving 4 bases between them. The full variable domain, completed using reference TRBV19 and TRBJ1-2, is DGGITQSPKYLFRKEGQNVTLSCEQNLNHDAMYWYRQDPGQGLRLIYYSQIVNDFQKGDIAEGYSVSREKKESFPLTVTSAQKNPTAFYLCASSAYYGYTFGSGTRLTVV.

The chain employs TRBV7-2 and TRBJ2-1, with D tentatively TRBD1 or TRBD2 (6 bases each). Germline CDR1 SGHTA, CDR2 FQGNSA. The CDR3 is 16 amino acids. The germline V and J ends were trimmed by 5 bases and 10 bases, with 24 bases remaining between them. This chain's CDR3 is CASSRQGTRTISEQFF. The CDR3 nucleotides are TGTGCCAGCAGCCGGCAGGGGACACGGACTATCAGCGAGCAGTTCTTC.

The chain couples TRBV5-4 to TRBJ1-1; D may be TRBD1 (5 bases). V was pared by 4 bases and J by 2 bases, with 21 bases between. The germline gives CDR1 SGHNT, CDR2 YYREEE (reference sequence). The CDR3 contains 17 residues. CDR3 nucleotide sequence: TGTGCCAGCAGCCCGAGAAATTTCCGGGGGACTAACACTGAAGCTTTCTTT. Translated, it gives CASSPRNFRGTNTEAFF. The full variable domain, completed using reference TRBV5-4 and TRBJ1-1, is ETGVTQSPTHLIKTRGQQVTLRCSSQSGHNTVSWYQQALGQGPQFIFQYYREEENGRGNFPPRFSGLQFPNYSSELNVNALELDDSALYLCASSPRNFRGTNTEAFFGQGTRLTVV.

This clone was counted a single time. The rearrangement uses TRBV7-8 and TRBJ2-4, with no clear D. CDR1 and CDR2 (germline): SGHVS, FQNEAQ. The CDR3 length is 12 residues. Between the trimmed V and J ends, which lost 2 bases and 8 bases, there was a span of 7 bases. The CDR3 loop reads CASSLSGDIQYF. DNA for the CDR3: TGTGCCAGCAGCTTATCTGGCGACATTCAGTACTTC.

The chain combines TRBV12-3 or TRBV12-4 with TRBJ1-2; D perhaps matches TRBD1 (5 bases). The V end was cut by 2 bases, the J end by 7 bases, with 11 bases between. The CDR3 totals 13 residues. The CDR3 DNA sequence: TGTGCCAGCAGTTTACTTAGGGGAGGTGGCTACACCTTC. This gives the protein CASSLLRGGGYTF.

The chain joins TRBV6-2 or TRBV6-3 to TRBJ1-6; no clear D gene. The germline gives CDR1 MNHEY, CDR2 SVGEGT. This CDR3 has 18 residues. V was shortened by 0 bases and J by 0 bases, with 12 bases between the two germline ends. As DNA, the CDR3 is TGTGCCAGCAGTTACTCCCCGATGGCGAGCTCCTATAATTCACCCCTCCACTTT. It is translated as CASSYSPMASSYNSPLHF.

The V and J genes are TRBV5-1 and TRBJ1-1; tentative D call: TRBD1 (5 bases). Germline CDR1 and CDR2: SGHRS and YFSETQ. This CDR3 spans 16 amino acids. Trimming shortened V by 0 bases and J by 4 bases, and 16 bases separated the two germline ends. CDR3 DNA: TGCGCCAGCAGCTTGGATACCACCGGGAGGGGCACTGAAGCTTTCTTT. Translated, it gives CASSLDTTGRGTEAFF.

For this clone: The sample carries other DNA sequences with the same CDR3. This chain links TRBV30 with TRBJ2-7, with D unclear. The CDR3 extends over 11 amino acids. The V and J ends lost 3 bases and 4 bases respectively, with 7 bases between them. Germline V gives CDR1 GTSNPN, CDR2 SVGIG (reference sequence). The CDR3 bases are TGTGCCTGGAGCGTTGGGTACGAGCAGTACTTC. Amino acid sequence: CAWSVGYEQYF.

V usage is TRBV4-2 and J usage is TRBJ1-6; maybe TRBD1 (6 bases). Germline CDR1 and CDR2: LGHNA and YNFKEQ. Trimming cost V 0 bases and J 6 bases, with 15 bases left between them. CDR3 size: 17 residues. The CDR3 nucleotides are TGTGCCAGCAGCCAAGAGAGGACGGGGGCAGGTAATTCACCCCTCCACTTT. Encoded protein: CASSQERTGAGNSPLHF.

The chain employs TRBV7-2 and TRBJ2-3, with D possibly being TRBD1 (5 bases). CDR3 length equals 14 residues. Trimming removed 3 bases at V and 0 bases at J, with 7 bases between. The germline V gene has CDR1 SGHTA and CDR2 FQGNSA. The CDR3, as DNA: TGTGCCAGCAGCTTGGGGCCCAGCACAGATACGCAGTATTTT. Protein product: CASSLGPSTDTQYF. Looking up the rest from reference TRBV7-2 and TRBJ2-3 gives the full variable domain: GAGVSQSPSNKVTEKGKDVELRCDPISGHTALYWYRQSLGQGLEFLIYFQGNSAPDKSGLPSDRFSAERTGGSVSTLTIQRTQQEDSAVYLCASSLGPSTDTQYFGPGTRLTVL.

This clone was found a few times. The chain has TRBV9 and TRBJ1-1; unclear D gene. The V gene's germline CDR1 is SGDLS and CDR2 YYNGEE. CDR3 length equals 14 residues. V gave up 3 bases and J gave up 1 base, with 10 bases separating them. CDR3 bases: TGTGCCAGCAGCGGATACAGCGAGAACACTGAAGCTTTCTTT. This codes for CASSGYSENTEAFF.

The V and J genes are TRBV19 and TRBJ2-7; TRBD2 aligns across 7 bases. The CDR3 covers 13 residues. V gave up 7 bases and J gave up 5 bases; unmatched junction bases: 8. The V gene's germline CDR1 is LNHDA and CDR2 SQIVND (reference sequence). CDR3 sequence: CASKSRGDDEQYF. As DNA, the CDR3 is TGTGCCAGTAAGAGCCGGGGGGACGACGAGCAGTACTTC.

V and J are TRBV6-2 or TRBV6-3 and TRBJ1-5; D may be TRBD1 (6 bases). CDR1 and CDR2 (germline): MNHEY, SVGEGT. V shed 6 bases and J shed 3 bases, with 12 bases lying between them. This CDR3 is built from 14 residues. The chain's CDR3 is CASSQGGFNQPQHF. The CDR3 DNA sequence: TGTGCCAGCAGCCAAGGGGGTTTCAATCAGCCCCAGCATTTT.

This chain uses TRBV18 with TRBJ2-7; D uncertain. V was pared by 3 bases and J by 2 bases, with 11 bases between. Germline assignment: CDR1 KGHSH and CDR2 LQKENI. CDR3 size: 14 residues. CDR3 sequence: CASSPSAFTYEQYF. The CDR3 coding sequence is TGTGCCAGCTCACCCTCGGCCTTCACCTACGAGCAGTACTTC.

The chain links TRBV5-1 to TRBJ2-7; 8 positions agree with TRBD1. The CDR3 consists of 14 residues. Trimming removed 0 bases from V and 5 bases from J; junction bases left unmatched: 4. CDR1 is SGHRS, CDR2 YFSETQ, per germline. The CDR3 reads CASSLGTGSNEQYF. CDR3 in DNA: TGCGCCAGCAGCTTGGGGACAGGGAGCAACGAGCAGTACTTC.

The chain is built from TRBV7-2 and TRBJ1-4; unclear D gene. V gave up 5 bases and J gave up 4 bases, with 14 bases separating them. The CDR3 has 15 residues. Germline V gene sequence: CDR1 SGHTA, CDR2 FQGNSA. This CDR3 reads CASSQSRVINEKLFF. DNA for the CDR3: TGTGCCAGCAGCCAGAGTAGGGTAATTAATGAAAAACTGTTTTTT.

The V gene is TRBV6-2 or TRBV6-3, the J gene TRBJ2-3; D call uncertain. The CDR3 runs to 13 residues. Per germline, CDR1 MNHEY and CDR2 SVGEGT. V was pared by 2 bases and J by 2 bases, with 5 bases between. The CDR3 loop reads CASSYGITDTQYF. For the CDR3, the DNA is TGTGCCAGCAGTTACGGGATCACAGATACGCAGTATTTT.

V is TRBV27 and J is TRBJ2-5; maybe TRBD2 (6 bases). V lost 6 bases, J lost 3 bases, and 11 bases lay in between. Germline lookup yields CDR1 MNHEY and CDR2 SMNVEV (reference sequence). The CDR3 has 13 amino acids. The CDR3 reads CASRITGEETQYF. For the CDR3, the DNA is TGTGCCAGCAGGATAACGGGAGAAGAGACCCAGTACTTC.

The CDR3 protein is CATSDQNWKPLTYEQYF. The DNA of the CDR3 is TGTGCCACCAGTGACCAAAATTGGAAACCCTTGACTTACGAGCAGTACTTC. The rearrangement joins TRBV24-1 to TRBJ2-7; no firm D call. The CDR3 sequence is 17 residues long. Trimming shortened V by 4 bases and J by 4 bases, and 22 bases separated the two germline ends. Germline CDR1 is KGHDR and CDR2 is SFDVKD.